This entry is about one TCR beta chain. What antigen it recognizes has not been identified. There are no base qualities to consult, and no much larger clone falls within one base. Receptor libraries were prepared by the immunoSEQ multiplex PCR assay. The study's processing was this. To diagnose cytomegalovirus status from the catalog of TCR beta chain sequences, a statistical classification framework was built. Sourced from immuneACCESS, this table was stored by TCRdb with only in-frame sequences that have V and J called. A share of the clones is absent; for the studies checked, an unresolved V gene accounts for under half, and the remainder has no known explanation. The D gene and trimming were derived from the DNA, and the V and J assignments and clone size from that table. The sample table records tens of thousands of clones; 85% to 95% of these occur just once. Roughly 1.2% of the sample is held by the ten biggest clonotypes.

The data stem from a study of cytomegalovirus exposure and HLA in healthy donors (dated by TCRdb to between 2016 and 2019). Some background on the complete study: According to a later analysis, the roughly 120 validation repertoires were produced on the same platform as the 666 repertoires of the first cohort. High-throughput TCR immunosequencing, statistical association of individual TCRs with disease status, and machine learning were combined to predict cytomegalovirus infection status. The study aimed to test whether cataloging public T cell receptors could reveal signatures of past pathogen exposure. A separate validation cohort of 100 to 150 different subjects was used in addition to the roughly 700-subject first cohort.

The CDR3, from cysteine to phenylalanine, totals 13 residues. The kept DNA is CDR3 alone, 39 bases in frame from the first base. The junction carries 10 bases between V and J, which are trimmed by 2 bases and 4 bases respectively. The germline V gene supplies CDR1 SGHTS and CDR2 YDEGEE. Study-wide findings and limitations: The classifier was reported to diagnose cytomegalovirus status with high specificity and sensitivity in both the original and validation cohorts. Most TCR sequences were observed very rarely across donors, whereas some public TCRs were present in many individuals. In a later analysis, TCRs clustered in the first cohort were found to also tend to co-occur in the 120 validation repertoires, with over 90% of cluster scores above 0. The study listed approximately 160 TCR beta chains as associated with cytomegalovirus. In vitro tests confirmed that three of the cytomegalovirus-associated TCR beta chains recognize cytomegalovirus antigens. The validation cohort had no HLA typing available for a later analysis, so co-occurrence within that cohort was assessed over all 120 or so repertoires. According to the authors, the approach could potentially be generalized to other disease states and immunological phenotypes.

Separate from the roughly 660-subject first cohort, the validation cohort of 95 to 150 subjects was the group to which the donors belonged. Sequencing used PBMCs. The source of this sequence is a man in his late teens or twenties in good health and CMV-seronegative. The chain uses TRBV5-8 and TRBJ2-7; the D segment could be TRBD2, given 5 matching bases. The CDR3 reads CASSFRTLYEQYF. The nucleotide sequence is given as TGTGCCAGCAGCTTCAGGACTCTATACGAGCAGTACTTC.